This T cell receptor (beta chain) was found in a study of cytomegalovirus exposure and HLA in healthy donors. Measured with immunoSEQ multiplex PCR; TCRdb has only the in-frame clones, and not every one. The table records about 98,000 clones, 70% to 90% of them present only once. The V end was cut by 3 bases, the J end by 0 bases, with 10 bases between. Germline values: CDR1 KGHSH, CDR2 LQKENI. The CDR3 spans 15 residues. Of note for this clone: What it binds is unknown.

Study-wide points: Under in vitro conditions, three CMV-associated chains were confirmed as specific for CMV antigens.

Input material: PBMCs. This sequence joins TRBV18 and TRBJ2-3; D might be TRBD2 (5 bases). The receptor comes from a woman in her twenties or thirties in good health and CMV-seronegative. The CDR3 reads CASSPRVASTDTQYF. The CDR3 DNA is TGTGCCAGCTCACCGCGCGTAGCGAGCACAGATACGCAGTATTTT. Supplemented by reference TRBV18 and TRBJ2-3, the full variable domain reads NAGVMQNPRHLVRRRGQEARLRCSPMKGHSHVYWYRQLPEEGLKFMVYLQKENIIDESGMPKERFSAEFPKEGPSILRIQQVVRGDSAAYFCASSPRVASTDTQYFGPGTRLTVL.